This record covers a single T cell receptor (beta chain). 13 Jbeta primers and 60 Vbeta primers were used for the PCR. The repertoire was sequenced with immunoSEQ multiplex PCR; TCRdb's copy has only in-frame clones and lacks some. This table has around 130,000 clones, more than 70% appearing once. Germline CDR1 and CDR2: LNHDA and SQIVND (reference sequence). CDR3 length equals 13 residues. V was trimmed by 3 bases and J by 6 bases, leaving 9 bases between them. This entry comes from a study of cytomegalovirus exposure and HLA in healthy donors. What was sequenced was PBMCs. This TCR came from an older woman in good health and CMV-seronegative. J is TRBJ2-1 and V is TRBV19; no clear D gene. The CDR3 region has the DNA TGTGCCAGTAGTATCAGATTCTTCAATGAGCAGTTCTTC. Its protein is CASSIRFFNEQFF.